Included here is one T cell receptor beta chain sequence, with context. In this sample, this clonotype turned up many times. The antigen this receptor binds is unknown. Base qualities are not provided; no much larger clone lies one nucleotide away. The sample is drawn from a study of T-cell reconstitution after alpha-beta-depleted transplantation in children (dated by TCRdb to 2015 to 2016). In the study overall: The study quantitatively tracked T-cell immune reconstitution after TCRalphabeta/CD19-depleted allogeneic hematopoietic cell transplantation in children using TCR repertoire profiling.

Library preparation used PCR. Sequenced using an Illumina HiSeq 2500. To normalize quantification of the TCRbeta repertoire, the TCR libraries were built with molecular barcoding that relied on unique molecular identifiers. Through fastp at Q25 and MiXCR, TCRdb rebuilt clones from the public reads, retaining in-frame beta chains. Duplicate CDR3 protein sequences are folded into a single record with the most common DNA and genes. Within this sample are over 90,000 distinct CDR3 sequences, with around 6.1% of them counted one time only. Together, the top ten hold roughly 5.5% of the sample. The time point tag for this specimen amounts to: day 60 (about 2 months) after transplantation. What the treatment or condition label conveys for this sample: allogeneic hematopoietic cell transplantation with graft depleted of TCRalphabeta T cells and CD19 B cells. Transplant recipients were children who received TCRalphabeta/CD19-depleted allogeneic hematopoietic cell grafts.

General findings and caveats noted by the study authors: The apparently early alphabetaT-cell count recovery about two months after transplant was reportedly dependent on only several hundred rapidly expanded clones derived from non-depleted graft cells. In some patients, the high TCRbeta diversity seen at day 60 was put down to recipient T cells and intrathymic progenitors that had survived conditioning. Over the following months the frequencies of hyperexpanded clones went down, and after one year T-cell counts and TCRbeta diversity were mostly credited to newly produced T cells.

The CDR3 spans 16 residues, from the cysteine through the phenylalanine. The sequence is cut down to CDR3 DNA, 48 bases in frame from base 1. Based on the germline V gene (reference sequence), the CDR1 and CDR2 sequences are LGHDT and YNNKEL. Germline trimming: 3 bases from V, 1 base from J; junction bases outside gene matches: 6. This clonotype was sampled from a female patient aged 2-15 years who had a stem cell transplant for Fanconi anemia, so the T cells may come from the graft donor. The chain links TRBV3-1 with TRBJ2-5; TRBD2 fits 9 bases in the junction. The sequencing used PBMCs, mostly from graft donor cells, collected 60 days after TCRalphabeta/CD19-depleted stem cell transplant. The CDR3 sequence is CASSHAGGYLQETQYF. The DNA sequence is given as TGTGCCAGCAGCCACGCGGGGGGGTACCTCCAAGAGACCCAGTACTTC.